Each of the 9 T cell receptor beta chains below was sequenced from the same sample in a study of CD8 T cells in ankylosing spondylitis. TCRdb redid the calling of the 5' RACE reads with MiXCR, one entry per CDR3 protein. The sample carries 250,000 or so distinct CDR3 sequences, about 18% recorded once. The sample consisted of blood, either unsorted or a sorted T cell fraction (not recorded which). These receptors all come from a male donor with ankylosing spondylitis or in good health (not recorded which).

This sequence joins TRBV29-1 and TRBJ2-7; possibly TRBD1 for D (6 bases). Per germline, CDR1 SQVTM and CDR2 ANQGSEA. This CDR3 spans 13 amino acids. V lost 5 bases, J lost 4 bases, and 15 bases lay in between. Here the CDR3 reads CSVWTAEWYEQYF. The CDR3 coding sequence is TGCAGCGTTTGGACAGCGGAATGGTACGAGCAGTACTTC.

CDR3 nucleotides: TGTGCCAGCAGTTCCGGGACAGGGTTCCATGAGCAGTTCTTC. Its protein product is CASSSGTGFHEQFF. V is TRBV6-2 or TRBV6-3 and J is TRBJ2-1; 9 nucleotides match TRBD1. Trimming at V came to 4 bases and at J to 8 bases, leaving 6 bases not matched to a gene. Germline-derived CDR1 and CDR2 are MNHEY and SVGEGT. This CDR3 contains 14 residues.

This rearrangement joins TRBV27 to TRBJ1-1; D gene ambiguous. CDR1 MNHEY and CDR2 SMNVEV come from the germline V gene (reference sequence). V was cut by 2 bases and J by 7 bases, with 11 bases left in between. The CDR3 has 13 amino acids. The CDR3 loop is CASSLIGPGEAFF. The CDR3 DNA is TGTGCCAGCAGTTTAATTGGGCCAGGTGAAGCTTTCTTT.

In this sample, this clonotype turned up a few times. CDR3 region: CSVLSLAGSSYNEQFF. CDR3 DNA sequence: TGCAGCGTTCTCTCGCTAGCGGGATCGTCCTACAATGAGCAGTTCTTC. The chain has TRBV29-1 and TRBJ2-1; 9 bases align to TRBD2. J gave up 1 base and V 5 bases, and 9 bases lay outside the gene matches. Germline V gene lookup returns CDR1 SQVTM and CDR2 ANQGSEA. This CDR3 spans 16 amino acids.

The chain couples TRBV29-1 to TRBJ2-7, with unresolved D. The V gene's germline CDR1 is SQVTM and CDR2 ANQGSEA. This CDR3 comprises 12 residues. V lost 0 bases to trimming and J lost 4 bases, with 7 bases between them. The CDR3: CSVEEPAYEQYF. In DNA, the CDR3 is TGCAGCGTTGAAGAACCAGCGTACGAGCAGTACTTC.

The chain has TRBV27 and TRBJ2-1; D may be TRBD2 (5 bases). Germline lookup yields CDR1 MNHEY and CDR2 SMNVEV (reference sequence). V was trimmed by 3 bases and J by 7 bases, leaving 13 bases between them. CDR3 length: 14 residues. CDR3 in DNA: TGTGCCAGCAGTTTCGGGATTAGTTCGAATGAGCAGTTCTTC. Its translation is CASSFGISSNEQFF.

This clonotype was seen only a few times. The chain uses TRBV29-1 and TRBJ2-3, with 7 nucleotides matching TRBD2. Losses at the gene ends were 0 bases for V and 6 bases for J; bases not matched to a gene: 9. The CDR3 runs to 15 residues. Germline assignment: CDR1 SQVTM and CDR2 ANQGSEA. CDR3 nucleotide sequence: TGCAGCGTTGAAGATTTGGCGGGAGTAGGCGATACGCAGTATTTT. It encodes CSVEDLAGVGDTQYF.

The CDR3 is CASSLYPGSHEQYF. CDR3 in DNA: TGCGCCAGCAGCTTGTATCCGGGGTCCCACGAGCAGTACTTC. The chain has TRBV5-1 and TRBJ2-7; D possibly corresponds to TRBD2 (5 bases). This CDR3 comprises 14 residues. V dropped 1 base and J dropped 5 bases, with 13 bases sitting between them. Looked up from germline, CDR1 is SGHRS and CDR2 is YFSETQ.

This chain connects TRBV20-1 to TRBJ2-5; TRBD2 matches at 7 bases. The germline V gene has CDR1 DFQATT and CDR2 SNEGSKA (reference sequence). The ends lost 0 bases at V and 0 bases at J; junction bases unmatched: 13. CDR3 length: 18 amino acids. CDR3 DNA: TGCAGTGCTAGAGATTACGAGCGGGATCCTTTATACCAAGAGACCCAGTACTTC. Translation gives CSARDYERDPLYQETQYF.